This T cell receptor beta chain was recovered during a study of type 1 and type 2 diabetes patients. Genomic DNA was the PCR template. Multiplex PCR with 30 forward and 13 reverse primers amplified the TCR beta CDR3. TCRdb re-called the multiplex PCR reads with MiXCR, one entry per CDR3 protein. The sample has a few hundred thousand distinct CDR3 sequences; approximately 45% are singletons. Germline CDR1 is KGHSH and CDR2 is LQKENI. This CDR3 contains 15 residues. Sequenced material: peripheral blood mononuclear cells (PBMCs). The J gene is TRBJ2-5, the V gene TRBV18, with 7 nucleotides matching TRBD2. The DNA end favors TRBJ2-1, so the J call may be wrong. The sequence was collected from a man aged 18-30 years with type 2 diabetes. In DNA, the CDR3 is TGTGCCAGCTCACCACCTGGGGGGGGATACAATGAGCAGTTCTTC. It codes for CASSPPGGGYNEQFF.